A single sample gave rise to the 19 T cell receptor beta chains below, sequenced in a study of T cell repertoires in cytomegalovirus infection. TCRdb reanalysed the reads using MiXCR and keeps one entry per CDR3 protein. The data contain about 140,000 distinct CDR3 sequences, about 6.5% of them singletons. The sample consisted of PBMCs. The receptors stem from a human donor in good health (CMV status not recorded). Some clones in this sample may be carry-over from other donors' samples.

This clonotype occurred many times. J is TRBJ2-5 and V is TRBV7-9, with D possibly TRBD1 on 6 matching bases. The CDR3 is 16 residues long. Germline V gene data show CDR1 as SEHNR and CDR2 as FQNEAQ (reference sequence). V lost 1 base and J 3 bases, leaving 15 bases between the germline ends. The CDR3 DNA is TGTGCCAGCAGCTTAGACCCAGGACAGCGCAAAGAGACCCAGTACTTC. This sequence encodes CASSLDPGQRKETQYF.

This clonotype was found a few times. CDR3: CASSIGRTEAFF. The CDR3 DNA is TGTGCCAGTAGTATCGGGCGCACTGAAGCTTTCTTT. The rearrangement joins TRBV19 to TRBJ1-1, with D uncertain. Germline CDR1 reads LNHDA; CDR2 reads SQIVND (reference sequence). V lost 3 bases, J lost 4 bases, and 6 bases lay in between. This CDR3 region has 12 residues.

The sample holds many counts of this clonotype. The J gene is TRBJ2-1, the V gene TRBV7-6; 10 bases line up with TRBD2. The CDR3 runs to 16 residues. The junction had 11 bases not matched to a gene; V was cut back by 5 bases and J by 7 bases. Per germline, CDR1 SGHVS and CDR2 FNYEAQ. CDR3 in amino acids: CASSTVQRGGWNEQFF. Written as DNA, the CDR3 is TGTGCCAGCAGCACGGTCCAGCGGGGGGGATGGAATGAGCAGTTCTTC.

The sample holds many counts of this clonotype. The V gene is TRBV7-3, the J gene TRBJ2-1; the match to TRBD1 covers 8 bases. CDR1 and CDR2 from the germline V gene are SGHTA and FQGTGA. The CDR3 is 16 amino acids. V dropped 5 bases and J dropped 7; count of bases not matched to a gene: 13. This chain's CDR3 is CASSPSSDRVENEQFF. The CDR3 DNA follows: TGTGCCAGCAGCCCTTCTTCGGACAGGGTAGAGAATGAGCAGTTCTTC.

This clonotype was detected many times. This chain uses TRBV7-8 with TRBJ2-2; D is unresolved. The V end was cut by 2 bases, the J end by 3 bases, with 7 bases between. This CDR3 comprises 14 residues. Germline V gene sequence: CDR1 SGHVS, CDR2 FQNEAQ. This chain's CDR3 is CASSLRPYTGELFF. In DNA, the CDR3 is TGTGCCAGCAGCTTACGGCCTTACACCGGGGAGCTGTTTTTT.

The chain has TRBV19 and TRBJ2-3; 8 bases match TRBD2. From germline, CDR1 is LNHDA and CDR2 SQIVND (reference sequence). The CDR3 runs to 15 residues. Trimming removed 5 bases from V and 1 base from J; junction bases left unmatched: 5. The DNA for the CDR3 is TGTGCCAGTAGTCTCGGCGGGGGGCGCACAGATACGCAGTATTTT. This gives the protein CASSLGGGRTDTQYF.

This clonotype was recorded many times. CDR3 bases: TGTGCCTGGAATCGAGCGACCGATGAGCAGTTCTTC. Translation: CAWNRATDEQFF. The chain couples TRBV30 to TRBJ2-1; no clear D. V was clipped by 4 bases and J by 8 bases, with 12 bases between them. The CDR3 covers 12 residues. The V gene's germline CDR1 is GTSNPN and CDR2 SVGIG (reference sequence).

The CDR3 here is CASSFLEGSPLHF. The CDR3 DNA reads as TGTGCCAGCAGTTTTCTTGAGGGTTCACCCCTCCACTTT. The chain recombines TRBV12-3 or TRBV12-4 with TRBJ1-6; D remains ambiguous. The CDR3 runs to 13 residues. The ends were cut back, 3 bases at V and 9 bases at J, with 9 bases in the middle.

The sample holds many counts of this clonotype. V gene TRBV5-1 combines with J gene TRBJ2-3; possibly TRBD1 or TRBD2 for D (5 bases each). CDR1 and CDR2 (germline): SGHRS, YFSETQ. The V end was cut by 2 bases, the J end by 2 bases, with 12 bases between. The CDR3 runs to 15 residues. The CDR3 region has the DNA TGCGCCAGCAGCTTAGCCGGGACCTACACAGATACGCAGTATTTT. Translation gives CASSLAGTYTDTQYF.

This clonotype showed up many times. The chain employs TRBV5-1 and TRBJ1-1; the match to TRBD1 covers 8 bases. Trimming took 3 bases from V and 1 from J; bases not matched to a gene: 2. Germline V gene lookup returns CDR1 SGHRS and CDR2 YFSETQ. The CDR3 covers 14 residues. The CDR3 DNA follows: TGCGCCAGCAGCTCGGGACAGGAGAACACTGAAGCTTTCTTT. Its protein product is CASSSGQENTEAFF.

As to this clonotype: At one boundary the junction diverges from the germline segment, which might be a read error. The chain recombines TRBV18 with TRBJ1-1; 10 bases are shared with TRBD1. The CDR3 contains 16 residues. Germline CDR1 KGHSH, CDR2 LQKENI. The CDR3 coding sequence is TGTGCCAGCCCACCCTCCGGGACAGGGGTTTACACTGAAGCTTTCTTT. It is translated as CASPPSGTGVYTEAFF.

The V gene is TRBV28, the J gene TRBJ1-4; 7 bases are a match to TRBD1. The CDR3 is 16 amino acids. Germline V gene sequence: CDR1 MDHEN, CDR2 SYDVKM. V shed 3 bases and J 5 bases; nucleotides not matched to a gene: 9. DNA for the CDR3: TGTGCCAGCAGTTTTACCGGACAGGCCCCAAATGAAAAACTGTTTTTT. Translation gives CASSFTGQAPNEKLFF. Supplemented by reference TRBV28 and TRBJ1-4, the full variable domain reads DVKVTQSSRYLVKRTGEKVFLECVQDMDHENMFWYRQDPGLGLRLIYFSYDVKMKEKGDIPEGYSVSREKKERFSLILESASTNQTSMYLCASSFTGQAPNEKLFFGSGTQLSVL.

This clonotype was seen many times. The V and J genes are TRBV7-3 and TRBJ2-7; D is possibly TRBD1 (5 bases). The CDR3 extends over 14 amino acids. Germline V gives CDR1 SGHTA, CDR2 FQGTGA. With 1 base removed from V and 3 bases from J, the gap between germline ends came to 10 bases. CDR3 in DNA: TGTGCCAGCAGCTTAAACGCAGGGTTCTACGAGCAGTACTTC. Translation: CASSLNAGFYEQYF. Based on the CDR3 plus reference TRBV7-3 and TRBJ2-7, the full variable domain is GAGVSQTPSNKVTEKGKYVELRCDPISGHTALYWYRQSLGQGPEFLIYFQGTGAADDSGLPNDRFFAVRPEGSVSTLKIQRTERGDSAVYLCASSLNAGFYEQYFGPGTRLTVT.

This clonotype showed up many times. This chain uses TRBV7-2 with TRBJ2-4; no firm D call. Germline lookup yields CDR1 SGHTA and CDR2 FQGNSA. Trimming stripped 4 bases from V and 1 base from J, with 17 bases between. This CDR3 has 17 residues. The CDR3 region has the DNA TGTGCCAGCAGCTCACAACCAACCCTCTCGGCCAAAAACATTCAGTACTTC. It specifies CASSSQPTLSAKNIQYF.

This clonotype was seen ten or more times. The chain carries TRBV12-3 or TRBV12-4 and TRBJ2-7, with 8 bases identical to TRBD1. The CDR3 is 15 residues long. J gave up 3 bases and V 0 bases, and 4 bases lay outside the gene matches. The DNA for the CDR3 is TGTGCCAGCAGTTTAGCTACGGGGACAGGCTACGAGCAGTACTTC. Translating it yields CASSLATGTGYEQYF.

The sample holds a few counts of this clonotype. CDR3 in amino acids: CASSDRREQYF. The CDR3 nucleotides are TGTGCCAGTAGCGACAGGCGCGAGCAGTACTTC. V usage is TRBV19 and J usage is TRBJ2-7; the D gene is possibly TRBD1 (6 bases). The CDR3 runs 11 residues. Trimming took 6 bases from V and 6 from J, leaving 9 bases between them. The germline V gene has CDR1 LNHDA and CDR2 SQIVND (reference sequence).

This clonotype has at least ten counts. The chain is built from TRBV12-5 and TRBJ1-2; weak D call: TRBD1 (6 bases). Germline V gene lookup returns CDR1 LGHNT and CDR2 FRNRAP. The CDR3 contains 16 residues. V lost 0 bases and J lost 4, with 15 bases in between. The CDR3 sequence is CASGLVLGGPIYGYTF. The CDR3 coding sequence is TGTGCTAGTGGTTTGGTACTGGGGGGCCCAATCTATGGCTACACCTTC.

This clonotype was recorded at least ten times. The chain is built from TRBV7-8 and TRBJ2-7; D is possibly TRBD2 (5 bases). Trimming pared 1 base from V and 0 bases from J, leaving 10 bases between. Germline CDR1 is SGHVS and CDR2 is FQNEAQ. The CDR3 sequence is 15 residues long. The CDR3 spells CASSLGSADSYEQYF. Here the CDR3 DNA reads TGTGCCAGCAGCTTAGGCTCAGCGGACTCCTACGAGCAGTACTTC.

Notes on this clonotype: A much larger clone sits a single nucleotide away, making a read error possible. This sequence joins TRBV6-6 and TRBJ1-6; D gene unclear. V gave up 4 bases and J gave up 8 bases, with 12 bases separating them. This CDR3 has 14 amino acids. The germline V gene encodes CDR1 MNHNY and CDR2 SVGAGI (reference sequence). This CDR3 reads CASSSRAWYSPLHF. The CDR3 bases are TGTGCCAGCAGTTCGAGGGCGTGGTATTCACCCCTCCACTTT.